This TCR beta chain was profiled in a study of follicular helper T cells after annual influenza vaccination. Study summary: Some donors were sampled over the 2013-2014, 2014-2015 and 2015-2016 vaccinations.

A word on this clone: The antigen remains undetermined.

Here immunoSEQ multiplex PCR was the method, and the copy in TCRdb shows in-frame clones only, minus some. Here the sample spans more than 6,500 clones, around 86% being singletons. Time point defined: 2015-2016 season, 7 days after influenza vaccination. There are 17 residues in the CDR3. Trimming removed 2 bases from V and 3 bases from J, with 17 bases in between. Germline-derived CDR1 and CDR2 are SEHNR and FQNEAQ (reference sequence). Overall study results and limits: Recurrent ICOS+CD38+ cTfh clonotypes included tetramer and AIM influenza-specific ones. Undersampling of the much larger non-cTfh compartments could not be excluded for influenza clone enrichment. Rare clonotypes were missed; only about 10-21% of cells gave TCRB.

This specimen consisted of CXCR5- memory CD4+ T cells sorted from blood, obtained 7 days after influenza vaccination. This TCR was sampled from an adult who received the influenza vaccine. V gene TRBV7-9 combines with J gene TRBJ1-3; unclear D gene. The CDR3 nucleotides are TGTGCCAGCAGCTTAAGTGGGCTGTGGATGAGTGGAAACACCATATATTTT. As protein: CASSLSGLWMSGNTIYF.